The rows below give T cell receptor beta chains drawn from one sample of a study of blood T cells in healthy people across ages. TCRdb independently ran MiXCR on the 5' RACE reads; one entry per CDR3 protein. The data show some 1,000,000 distinct CDR3 sequences, around 25% seen once. This same sample was also part of a study on T cells of mothers and their children.

The specimen was blood. These receptors were taken from a girl aged 2 to 9 in good health. Each CDR3 is given without its conserved first and last residue. Each record gives: V gene, J gene, CDR3 protein.

TRBV7-2	TRBJ2-5	ASSLSSVGTQY
TRBV12-3/TRBV12-4	TRBJ2-3	ASSFGAGADAQY
TRBV4-1	TRBJ2-7	ASSHDYDRTYEQY
TRBV28	TRBJ2-7	ASSSRENYEQY
TRBV6-5	TRBJ2-5	ASSPQRGVGETQY
TRBV12-3/TRBV12-4	TRBJ2-1	ASRFVAGGPYNEQF
TRBV25-1	TRBJ1-2	ASSFSGTTYGYT
TRBV20-1	TRBJ1-4	NASGGPQNEKLF
TRBV2	TRBJ1-4	ASRLYRGRDEKLF
TRBV6-2/TRBV6-3	TRBJ1-1	ASGETARPEGAF
TRBV4-1	TRBJ2-2	ASSQEGGNWGTGELF
TRBV6-6	TRBJ2-3	ASSDPYFTDTQY
TRBV6-2/TRBV6-3	TRBJ2-2	ASSYTSLSNTGELF
TRBV29-1	TRBJ2-1	SVPSQRGHNEQF
TRBV25-1	NA	ASSEYFADGEQY
TRBV4-3	TRBJ1-6	ASSQGTALNSPLH
TRBV4-1	TRBJ2-1	ASSQGLLTISSYNEQF
TRBV7-9	NA	ASSPTGGVDEQY
TRBV12-5	TRBJ2-1	ASGLPASGGANEQF
TRBV3-1	TRBJ2-7	ASSQDPIRGGSGEQY
TRBV12-3/TRBV12-4	TRBJ2-3	ASSAARIRGDTQY
TRBV12-3/TRBV12-4	TRBJ1-5	ASSLQGGGLQPQH
TRBV6-1	TRBJ2-7	ASGDSAPYEQY
TRBV7-2	TRBJ2-5	ASSLGRYAGETQY
TRBV6-4	TRBJ2-5	ASSAGDRLWETQY
TRBV27	TRBJ1-1	ASGDTGTTEAF
TRBV11-2	NA	ASSLVRGGLYEQY
TRBV6-6	NA	ATEPGQGDYDEQF
TRBV9	TRBJ1-5	ASSVLGGDQPQH
TRBV3-1	TRBJ2-3	ASSHAEGTDTQY
TRBV7-7	TRBJ2-2	ASSLEGGPNTGELF
TRBV20-1	TRBJ2-1	SAGQTGSPNEQF
TRBV5-1	TRBJ2-1	ASSWDSDEQF
TRBV6-5	TRBJ2-7	ASSYKSCDPTPTLCEQY
TRBV10-3	NA	AIRDTNGGEQF
TRBV28	NA	ASSFPNGPRSGETQY
TRBV6-5	TRBJ2-2	ASGGQGATGELF
TRBV6-5	TRBJ1-2	ASSYSKGGGNYGYT
TRBV6-1	TRBJ2-3	ASSHRLAGTTDTQY
TRBV14	TRBJ2-1	ASSHLGLGEQF
TRBV12-3/TRBV12-4	TRBJ1-3	ASSSGTGANTIY
TRBV27	TRBJ1-1	ASSSLLRGVNTEAF
TRBV7-3	TRBJ2-1	ASSSLMGTEQF
TRBV21-1	TRBJ2-7	ASSKVPAGNSEDEQY
TRBV5-1	TRBJ1-5	ARKRAAGQPQH
TRBV27	TRBJ2-7	ASSPLASFEQY
TRBV27	TRBJ2-1	ASSLQGEQF
TRBV10-3	TRBJ2-6	AISTKRGGSSGANVLT